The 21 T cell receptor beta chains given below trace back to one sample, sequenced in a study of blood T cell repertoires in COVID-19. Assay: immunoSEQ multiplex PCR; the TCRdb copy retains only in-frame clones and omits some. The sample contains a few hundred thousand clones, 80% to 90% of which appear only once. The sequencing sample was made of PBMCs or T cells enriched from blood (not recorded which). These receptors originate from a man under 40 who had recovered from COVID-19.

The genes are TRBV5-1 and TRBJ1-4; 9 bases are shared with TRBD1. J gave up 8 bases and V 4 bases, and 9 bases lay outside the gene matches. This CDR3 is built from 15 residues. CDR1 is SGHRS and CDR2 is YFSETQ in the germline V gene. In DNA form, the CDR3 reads TGCGCCAGCAGCGATATACAGGGGGCCGGGGAAAAACTGTTTTTT. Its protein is CASSDIQGAGEKLFF.

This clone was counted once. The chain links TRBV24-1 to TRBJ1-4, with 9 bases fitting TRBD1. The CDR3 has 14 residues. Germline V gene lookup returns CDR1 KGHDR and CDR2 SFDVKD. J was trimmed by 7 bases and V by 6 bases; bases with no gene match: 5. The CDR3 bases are TGTGCCACCAGTTCTGGGGACAGGGTTGAAAAACTGTTTTTT. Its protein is CATSSGDRVEKLFF.

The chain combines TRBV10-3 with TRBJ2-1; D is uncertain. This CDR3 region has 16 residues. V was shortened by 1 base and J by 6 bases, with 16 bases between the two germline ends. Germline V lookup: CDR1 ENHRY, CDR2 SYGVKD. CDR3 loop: CAISELGLKVGNEQFF. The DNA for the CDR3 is TGTGCCATCAGTGAGTTGGGCCTAAAAGTAGGCAATGAGCAGTTCTTC.

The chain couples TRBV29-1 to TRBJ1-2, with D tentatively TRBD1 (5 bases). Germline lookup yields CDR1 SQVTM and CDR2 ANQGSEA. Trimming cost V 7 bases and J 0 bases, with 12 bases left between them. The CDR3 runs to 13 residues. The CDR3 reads CSAQTDTNYGYTF. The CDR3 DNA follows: TGCAGCGCGCAGACAGATACTAACTATGGCTACACCTTC.

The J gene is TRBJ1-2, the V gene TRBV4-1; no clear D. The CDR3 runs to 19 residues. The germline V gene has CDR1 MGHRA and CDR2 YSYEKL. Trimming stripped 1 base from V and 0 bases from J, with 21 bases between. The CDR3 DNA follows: TGCGCCAGCAGCCAAGCGACTCGGGGAGTTCGAGACACTAACTATGGCTACACCTTC. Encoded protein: CASSQATRGVRDTNYGYTF.

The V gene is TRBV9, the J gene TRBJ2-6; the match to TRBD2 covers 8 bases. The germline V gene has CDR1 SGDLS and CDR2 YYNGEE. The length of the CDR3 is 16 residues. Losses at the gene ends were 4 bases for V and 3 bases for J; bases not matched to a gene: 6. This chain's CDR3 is CASSPGGGVGANVLTF. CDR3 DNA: TGTGCCAGCAGCCCCGGGGGGGGAGTTGGGGCCAACGTCCTGACTTTC.

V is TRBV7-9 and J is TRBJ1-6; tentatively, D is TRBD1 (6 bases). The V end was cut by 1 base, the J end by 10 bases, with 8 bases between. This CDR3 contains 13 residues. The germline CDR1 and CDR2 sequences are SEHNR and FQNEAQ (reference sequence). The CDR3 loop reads CASSLEGESPLHF. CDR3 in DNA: TGTGCCAGCAGCTTAGAGGGGGAGTCACCCCTCCACTTT.

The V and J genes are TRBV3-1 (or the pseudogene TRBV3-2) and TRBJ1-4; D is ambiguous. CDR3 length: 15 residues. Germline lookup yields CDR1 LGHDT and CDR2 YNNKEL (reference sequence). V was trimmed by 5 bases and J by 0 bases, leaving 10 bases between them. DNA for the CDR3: TGTGCCAGCAGCACCAGACGGGCAACTAATGAAAAACTGTTTTTT. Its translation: CASSTRRATNEKLFF.

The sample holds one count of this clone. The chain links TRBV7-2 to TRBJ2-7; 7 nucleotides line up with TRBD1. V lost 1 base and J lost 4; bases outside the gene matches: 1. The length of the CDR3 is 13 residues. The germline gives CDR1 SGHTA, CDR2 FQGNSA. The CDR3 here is CASSLDRGYEQYF. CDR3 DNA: TGTGCCAGCAGCTTAGACAGGGGATACGAGCAGTACTTC. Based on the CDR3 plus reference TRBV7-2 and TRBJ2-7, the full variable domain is GAGVSQSPSNKVTEKGKDVELRCDPISGHTALYWYRQSLGQGLEFLIYFQGNSAPDKSGLPSDRFSAERTGGSVSTLTIQRTQQEDSAVYLCASSLDRGYEQYFGPGTRLTVT.

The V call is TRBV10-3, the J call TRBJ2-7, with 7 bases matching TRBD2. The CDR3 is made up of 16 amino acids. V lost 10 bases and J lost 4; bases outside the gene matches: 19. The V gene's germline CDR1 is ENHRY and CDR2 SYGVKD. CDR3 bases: TGTGCCACCACAAAACTTAACCCGGGGGGAGGTTACGAGCAGTACTTC. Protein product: CATTKLNPGGGYEQYF.

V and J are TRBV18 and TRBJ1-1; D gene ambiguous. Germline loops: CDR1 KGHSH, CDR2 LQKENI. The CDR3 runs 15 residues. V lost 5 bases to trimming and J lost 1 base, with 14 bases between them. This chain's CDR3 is CASSRSGFGNTEAFF. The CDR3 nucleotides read TGTGCCAGCTCAAGATCGGGTTTTGGGAACACTGAAGCTTTCTTT.

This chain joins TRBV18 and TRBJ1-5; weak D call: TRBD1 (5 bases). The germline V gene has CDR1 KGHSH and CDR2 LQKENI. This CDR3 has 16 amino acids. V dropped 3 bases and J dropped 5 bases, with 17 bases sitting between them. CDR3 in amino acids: CASSPGGAGTYQPQHF. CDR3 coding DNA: TGTGCCAGCTCACCGGGTGGGGCAGGGACTTATCAGCCCCAGCATTTT. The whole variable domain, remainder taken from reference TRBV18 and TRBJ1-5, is NAGVMQNPRHLVRRRGQEARLRCSPMKGHSHVYWYRQLPEEGLKFMVYLQKENIIDESGMPKERFSAEFPKEGPSILRIQQVVRGDSAAYFCASSPGGAGTYQPQHFGDGTRLSIL.

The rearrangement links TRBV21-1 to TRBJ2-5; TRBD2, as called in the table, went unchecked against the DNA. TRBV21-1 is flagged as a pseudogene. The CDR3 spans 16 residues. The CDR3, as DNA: TGTGCCAGCAGCAAAGCGGAGACCGCCGTCCAAGAGACCCAGTACTTC. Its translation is CASSKAETAVQETQYF.

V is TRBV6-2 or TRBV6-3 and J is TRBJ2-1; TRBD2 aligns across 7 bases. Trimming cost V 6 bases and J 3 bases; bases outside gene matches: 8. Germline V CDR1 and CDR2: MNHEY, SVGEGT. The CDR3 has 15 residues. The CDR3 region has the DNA TGTGCCAGCAGCCAATCACGGGGGGTCTACAATGAGCAGTTCTTC. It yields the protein CASSQSRGVYNEQFF.

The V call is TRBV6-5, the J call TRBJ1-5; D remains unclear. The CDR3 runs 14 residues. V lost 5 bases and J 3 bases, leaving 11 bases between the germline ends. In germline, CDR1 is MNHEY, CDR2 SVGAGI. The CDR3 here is CASSQPGFNQPQHF. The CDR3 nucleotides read TGTGCCAGCAGTCAGCCGGGGTTCAATCAGCCCCAGCATTTT.

The CDR3 region has the DNA TGTGCCAGCAGCTTGCTCACGAGCGACAGGGGTCTGGAGCAGTACTTC. Encoded protein: CASSLLTSDRGLEQYF. The chain employs TRBV5-6 and TRBJ2-7; 8 positions match TRBD1. The CDR3 is 16 amino acids. Germline CDR1 is SGHDT and CDR2 is YYEEEE. The V gene end was trimmed by 1 base and the J gene end by 7 bases; junction bases not matched to a gene: 13.

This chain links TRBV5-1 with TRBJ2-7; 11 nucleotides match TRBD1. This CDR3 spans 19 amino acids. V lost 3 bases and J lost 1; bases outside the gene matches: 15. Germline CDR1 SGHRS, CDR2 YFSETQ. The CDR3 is CASSSGTGGSLSGSYEQYF. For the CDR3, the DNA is TGCGCCAGCAGCTCGGGGACAGGGGGTTCGCTATCGGGTTCCTACGAGCAGTACTTC. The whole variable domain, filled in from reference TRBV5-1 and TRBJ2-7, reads KAGVTQTPRYLIKTRGQQVTLSCSPISGHRSVSWYQQTPGQGLQFLFEYFSETQRNKGNFPGRFSGRQFSNSRSEMNVSTLELGDSALYLCASSSGTGGSLSGSYEQYFGPGTRLTVT.

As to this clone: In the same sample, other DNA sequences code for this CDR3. This CDR3 reads CASSQDLGYTF. DNA of the CDR3: TGTGCCAGCAGCCAAGATCTTGGCTACACCTTC. V is TRBV3-1 (or the pseudogene TRBV3-2) and J is TRBJ1-2; D is unclear. Trimming cost V 0 bases and J 7 bases, with 3 bases left between them. The germline V gene has CDR1 LGHDT and CDR2 YNNKEL (reference sequence). The CDR3 covers 11 residues.

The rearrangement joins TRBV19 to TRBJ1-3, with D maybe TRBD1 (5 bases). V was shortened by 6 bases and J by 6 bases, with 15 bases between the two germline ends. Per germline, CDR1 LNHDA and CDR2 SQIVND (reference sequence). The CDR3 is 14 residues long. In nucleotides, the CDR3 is TGTGCCAGTAGCAGATCCCAGGGTGCAAACACCATATATTTT. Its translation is CASSRSQGANTIYF.

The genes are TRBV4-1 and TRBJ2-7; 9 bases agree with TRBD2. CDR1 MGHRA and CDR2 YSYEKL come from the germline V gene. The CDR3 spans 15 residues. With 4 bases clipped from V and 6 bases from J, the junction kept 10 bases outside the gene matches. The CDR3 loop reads CASSPKLLGLAEQYF. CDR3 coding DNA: TGCGCCAGCAGCCCGAAACTGTTGGGACTAGCCGAGCAGTACTTC.

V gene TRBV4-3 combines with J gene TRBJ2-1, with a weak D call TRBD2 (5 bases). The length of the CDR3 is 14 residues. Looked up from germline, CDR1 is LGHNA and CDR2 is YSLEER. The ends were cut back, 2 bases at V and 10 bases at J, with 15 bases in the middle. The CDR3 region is CASSQPGSANEQFF. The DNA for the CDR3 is TGCGCCAGCAGCCAACCGGGATCTGCGAACGAGCAGTTCTTC.